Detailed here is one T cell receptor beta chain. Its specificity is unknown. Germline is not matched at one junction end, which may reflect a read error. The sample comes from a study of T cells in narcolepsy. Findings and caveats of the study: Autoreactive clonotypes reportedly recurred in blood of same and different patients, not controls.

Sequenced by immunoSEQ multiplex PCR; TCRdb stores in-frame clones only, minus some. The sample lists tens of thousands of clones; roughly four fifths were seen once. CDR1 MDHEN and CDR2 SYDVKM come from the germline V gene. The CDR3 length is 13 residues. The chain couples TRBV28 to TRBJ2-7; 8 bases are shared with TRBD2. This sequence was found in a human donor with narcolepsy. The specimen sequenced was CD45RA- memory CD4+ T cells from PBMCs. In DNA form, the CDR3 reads TGTGCCAGCCGTTTTAGCGGGGACTACGAGCAGTACTTC. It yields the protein CASRFSGDYEQYF.